The clone carrying this T cell receptor (beta chain) showed up just a few times. This record belongs to a study of blood T cell repertoires in COVID-19. Across the study: Nucleic acid was either cDNA or gDNA, and it came from T cells, B-cell-depleted T cells, or PBMCs.

Per the original methods: Cell counts per sample came from amplifying reference gene primers. TCRdb's table, derived via immunoSEQ multiplex PCR, lists solely in-frame clones and lacks some. Clonal size and the V and J genes are those of that table, whereas D and trimming came from the DNA. Found here are roughly 100,000 clones, around 76% of them singletons; the top ten hold around 19%. V shed 4 bases and J shed 8 bases, with 8 bases lying between them. The CDR3 contains 11 residues. Per the germline V gene, CDR1 is ENHRY and CDR2 is SYGVKD. J is TRBJ1-2 and V is TRBV10-3; no clear D. The specimen sequenced was peripheral blood. This TCR was sampled from a woman aged 70-85 years with acute or convalescent COVID-19. The CDR3 region is CAISAPGGYTF. The DNA for the CDR3 is TGTGCCATCAGTGCCCCCGGGGGCTACACCTTC.